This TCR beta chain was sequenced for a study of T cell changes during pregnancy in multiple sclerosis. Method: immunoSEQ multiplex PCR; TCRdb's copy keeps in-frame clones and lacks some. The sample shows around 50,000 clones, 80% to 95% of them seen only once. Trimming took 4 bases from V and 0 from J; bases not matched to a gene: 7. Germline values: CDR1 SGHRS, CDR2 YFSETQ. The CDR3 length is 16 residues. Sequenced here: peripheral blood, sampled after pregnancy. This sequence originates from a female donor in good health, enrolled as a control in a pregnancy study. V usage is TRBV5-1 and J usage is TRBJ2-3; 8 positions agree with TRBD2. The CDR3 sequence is CASSLPLAVSTDTQYF. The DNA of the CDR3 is TGCGCCAGCAGCCTACCACTAGCGGTTAGCACAGATACGCAGTATTTT.